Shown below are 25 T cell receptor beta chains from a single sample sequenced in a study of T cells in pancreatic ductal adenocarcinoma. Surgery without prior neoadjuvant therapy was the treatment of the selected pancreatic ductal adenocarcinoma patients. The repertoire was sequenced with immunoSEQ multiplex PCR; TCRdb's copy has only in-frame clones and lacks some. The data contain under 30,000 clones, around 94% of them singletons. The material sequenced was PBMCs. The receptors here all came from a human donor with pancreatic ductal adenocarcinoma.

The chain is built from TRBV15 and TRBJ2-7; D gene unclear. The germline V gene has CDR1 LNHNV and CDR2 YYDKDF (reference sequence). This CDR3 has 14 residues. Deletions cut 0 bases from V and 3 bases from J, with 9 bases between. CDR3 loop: CATSREGGGYEQYF. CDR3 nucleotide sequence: TGTGCCACCAGCAGAGAGGGCGGCGGCTACGAGCAGTACTTC. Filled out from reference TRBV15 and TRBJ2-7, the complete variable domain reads DAMVIQNPRYQVTQFGKPVTLSCSQTLNHNVMYWYQQKSSQAPKLLFHYYDKDFNNEADTPDNFQSRRPNTSFCFLDIRSPGLGDTAMYLCATSREGGGYEQYFGPGTRLTVT.

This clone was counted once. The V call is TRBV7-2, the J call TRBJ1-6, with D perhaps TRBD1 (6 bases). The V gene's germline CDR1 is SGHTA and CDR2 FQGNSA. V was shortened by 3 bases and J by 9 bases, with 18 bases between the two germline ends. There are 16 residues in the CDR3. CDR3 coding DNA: TGTGCCAGCAGCTTCTACTCTGTAACAGGGCCTTCACCCCTCCACTTT. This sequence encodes CASSFYSVTGPSPLHF.

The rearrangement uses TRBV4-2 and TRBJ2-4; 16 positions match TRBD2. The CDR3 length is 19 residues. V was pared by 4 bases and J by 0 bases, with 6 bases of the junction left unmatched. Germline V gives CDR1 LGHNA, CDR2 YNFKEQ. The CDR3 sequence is CASSPGTSGRGSAKNIQYF. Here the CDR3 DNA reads TGTGCCAGCAGCCCGGGGACTAGCGGGAGGGGATCAGCCAAAAACATTCAGTACTTC.

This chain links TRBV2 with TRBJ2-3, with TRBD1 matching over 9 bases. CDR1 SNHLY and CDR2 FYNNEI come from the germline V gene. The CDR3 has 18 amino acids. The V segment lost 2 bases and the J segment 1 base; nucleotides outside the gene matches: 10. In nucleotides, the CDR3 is TGTGCCAGCAGTGAAAGCTCGATCTGGACAGGGGGCACAGATACGCAGTATTTT. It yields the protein CASSESSIWTGGTDTQYF.

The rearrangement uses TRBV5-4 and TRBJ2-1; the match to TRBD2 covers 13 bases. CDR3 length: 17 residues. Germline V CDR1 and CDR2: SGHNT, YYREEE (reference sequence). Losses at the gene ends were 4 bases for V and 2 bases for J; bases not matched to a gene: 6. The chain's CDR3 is CASSGWTSGSPYNEQFF. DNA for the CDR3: TGTGCCAGCAGCGGCTGGACTAGCGGGAGCCCCTACAATGAGCAGTTCTTC.

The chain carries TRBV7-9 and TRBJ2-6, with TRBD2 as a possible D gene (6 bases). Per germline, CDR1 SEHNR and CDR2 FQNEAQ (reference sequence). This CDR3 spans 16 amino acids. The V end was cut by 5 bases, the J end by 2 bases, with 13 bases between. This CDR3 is CASSPTRGTGANVLTF. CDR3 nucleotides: TGTGCCAGCAGCCCCACCCGCGGGACTGGGGCCAACGTCCTGACTTTC.

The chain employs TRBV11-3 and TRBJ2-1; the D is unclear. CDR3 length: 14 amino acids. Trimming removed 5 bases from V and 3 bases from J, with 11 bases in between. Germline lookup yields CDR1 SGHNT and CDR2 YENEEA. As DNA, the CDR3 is TGTGCCAGCAGCCCCGGACCAAACTACAATGAGCAGTTCTTC. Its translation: CASSPGPNYNEQFF. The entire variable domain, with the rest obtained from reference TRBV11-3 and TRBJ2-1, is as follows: EAGVVQSPRYKIIEKKQPVAFWCNPISGHNTLYWYLQNLGQGPELLIRYENEEAVDDSQLPKDRFSAERLKGVDSTLKIQPAELGDSAVYLCASSPGPNYNEQFFGPGTRLTVL.

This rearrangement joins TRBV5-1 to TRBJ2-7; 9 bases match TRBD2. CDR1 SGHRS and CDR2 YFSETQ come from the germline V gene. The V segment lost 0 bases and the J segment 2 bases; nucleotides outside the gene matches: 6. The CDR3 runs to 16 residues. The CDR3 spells CASSLAAAGGPYEQYF. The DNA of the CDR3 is TGCGCCAGCAGCTTGGCAGCGGCGGGAGGGCCCTACGAGCAGTACTTC.

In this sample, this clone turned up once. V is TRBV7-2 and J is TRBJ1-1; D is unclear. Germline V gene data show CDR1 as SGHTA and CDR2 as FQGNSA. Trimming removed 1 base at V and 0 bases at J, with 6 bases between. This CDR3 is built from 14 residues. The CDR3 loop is CASSLVGMNTEAFF. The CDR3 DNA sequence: TGTGCCAGCAGCTTAGTAGGGATGAACACTGAAGCTTTCTTT.

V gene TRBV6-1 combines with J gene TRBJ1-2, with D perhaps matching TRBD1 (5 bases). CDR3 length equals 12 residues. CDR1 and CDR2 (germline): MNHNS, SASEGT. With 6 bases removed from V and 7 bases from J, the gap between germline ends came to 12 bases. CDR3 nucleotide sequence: TGTGCCAGCAGCCCTGGGGGTGCTGGCTACACCTTC. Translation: CASSPGGAGYTF.

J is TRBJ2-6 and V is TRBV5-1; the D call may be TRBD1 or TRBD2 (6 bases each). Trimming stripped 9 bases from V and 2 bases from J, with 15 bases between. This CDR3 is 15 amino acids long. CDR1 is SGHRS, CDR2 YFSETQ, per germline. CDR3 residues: CATRRGETGANVLTF. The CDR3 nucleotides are TGCGCCACCAGAAGGGGGGAAACTGGGGCCAACGTCCTGACTTTC.

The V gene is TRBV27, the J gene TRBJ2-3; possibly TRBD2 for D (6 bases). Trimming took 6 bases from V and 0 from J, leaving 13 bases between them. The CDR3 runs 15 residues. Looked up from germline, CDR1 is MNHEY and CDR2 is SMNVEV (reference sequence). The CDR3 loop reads CASSIRGLSTDTQYF. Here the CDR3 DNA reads TGTGCCAGCAGCATCCGGGGACTCAGCACAGATACGCAGTATTTT.

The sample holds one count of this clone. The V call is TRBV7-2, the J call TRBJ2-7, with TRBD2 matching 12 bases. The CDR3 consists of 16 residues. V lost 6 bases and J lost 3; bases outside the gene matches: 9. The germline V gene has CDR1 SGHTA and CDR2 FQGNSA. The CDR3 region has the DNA TGTGCCAGCAGTCCCCGGACTAGCGGGATAAACTACGAGCAGTACTTC. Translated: CASSPRTSGINYEQYF.

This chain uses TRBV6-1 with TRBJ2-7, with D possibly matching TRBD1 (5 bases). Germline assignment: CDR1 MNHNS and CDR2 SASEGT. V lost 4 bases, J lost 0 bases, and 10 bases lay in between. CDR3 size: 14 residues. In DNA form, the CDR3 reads TGTGCCAGCAGTGCAGGGCAGATCTCCTACGAGCAGTACTTC. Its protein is CASSAGQISYEQYF.

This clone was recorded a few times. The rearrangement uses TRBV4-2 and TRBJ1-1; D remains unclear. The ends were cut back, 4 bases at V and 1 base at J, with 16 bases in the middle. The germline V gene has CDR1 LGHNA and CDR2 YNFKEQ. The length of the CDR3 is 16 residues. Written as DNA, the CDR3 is TGTGCCAGCAGCCTAAGCAAGGCCCTAGGGAACACTGAAGCTTTCTTT. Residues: CASSLSKALGNTEAFF.

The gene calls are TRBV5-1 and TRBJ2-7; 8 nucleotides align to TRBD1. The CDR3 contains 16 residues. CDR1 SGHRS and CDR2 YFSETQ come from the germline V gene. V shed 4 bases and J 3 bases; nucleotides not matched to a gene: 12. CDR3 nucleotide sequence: TGCGCCAGCAGCCTAAGAACCGGGACAGGAGACTACGAGCAGTACTTC. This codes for CASSLRTGTGDYEQYF. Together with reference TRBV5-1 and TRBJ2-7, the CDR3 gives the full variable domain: KAGVTQTPRYLIKTRGQQVTLSCSPISGHRSVSWYQQTPGQGLQFLFEYFSETQRNKGNFPGRFSGRQFSNSRSEMNVSTLELGDSALYLCASSLRTGTGDYEQYFGPGTRLTVT.

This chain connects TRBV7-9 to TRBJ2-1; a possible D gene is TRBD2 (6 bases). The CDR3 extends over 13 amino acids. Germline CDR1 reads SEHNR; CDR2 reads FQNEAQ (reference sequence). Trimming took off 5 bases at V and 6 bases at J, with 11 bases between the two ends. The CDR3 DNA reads TGTGCCAGCAGCCGGACTAATGGCAATGAGCAGTTCTTC. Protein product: CASSRTNGNEQFF. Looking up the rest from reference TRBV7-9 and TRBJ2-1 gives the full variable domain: DTGVSQNPRHKITKRGQNVTFRCDPISEHNRLYWYRQTLGQGPEFLTYFQNEAQLEKSRLLSDRFSAERPKGSFSTLEIQRTEQGDSAMYLCASSRTNGNEQFFGPGTRLTVL.

In DNA, the CDR3 is TGTGCCAGCAGGAAACAGGGAGCAGAAGATACGCAGTATTTT. This encodes CASRKQGAEDTQYF. V and J are TRBV27 and TRBJ2-3, with a weak D call TRBD1 (6 bases). The CDR3 is made up of 14 amino acids. V was shortened by 6 bases and J by 5 bases, with 15 bases between the two germline ends. Germline V gene data show CDR1 as MNHEY and CDR2 as SMNVEV (reference sequence).

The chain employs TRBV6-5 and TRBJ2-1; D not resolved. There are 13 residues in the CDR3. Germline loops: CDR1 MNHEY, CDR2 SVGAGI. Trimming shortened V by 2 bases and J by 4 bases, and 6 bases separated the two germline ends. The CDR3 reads CASSYGRYNEQFF. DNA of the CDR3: TGTGCCAGCAGTTACGGGCGGTACAATGAGCAGTTCTTC.

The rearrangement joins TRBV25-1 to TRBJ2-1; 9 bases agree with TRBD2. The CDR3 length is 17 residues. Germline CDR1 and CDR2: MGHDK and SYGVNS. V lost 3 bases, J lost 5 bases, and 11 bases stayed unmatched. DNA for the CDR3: TGTGCCAGCAGTGATCCCCGGGGAGCGGGAGGCCACAATGAGCAGTTCTTC. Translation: CASSDPRGAGGHNEQFF.

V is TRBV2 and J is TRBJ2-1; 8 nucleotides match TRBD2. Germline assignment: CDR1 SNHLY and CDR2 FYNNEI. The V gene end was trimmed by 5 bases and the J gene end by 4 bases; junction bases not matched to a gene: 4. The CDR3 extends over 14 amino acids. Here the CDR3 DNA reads TGTGCCAGCAGTTCCCGGGGGGGATACAATGAGCAGTTCTTC. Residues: CASSSRGGYNEQFF.

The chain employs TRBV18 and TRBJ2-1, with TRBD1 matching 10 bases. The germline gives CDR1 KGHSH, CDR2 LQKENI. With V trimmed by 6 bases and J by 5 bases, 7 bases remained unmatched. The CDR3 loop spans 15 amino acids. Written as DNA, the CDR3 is TGTGCCAGCTCCCCTAGACAGGGGGCGAACAATGAGCAGTTCTTC. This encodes CASSPRQGANNEQFF.

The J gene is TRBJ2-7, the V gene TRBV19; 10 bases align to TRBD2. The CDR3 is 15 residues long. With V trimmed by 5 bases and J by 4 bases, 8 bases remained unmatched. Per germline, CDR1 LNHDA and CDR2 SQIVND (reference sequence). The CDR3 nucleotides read TGTGCCAGTAGTGCCTCCAGCGGGAGGGGTTACGAGCAGTACTTC. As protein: CASSASSGRGYEQYF.

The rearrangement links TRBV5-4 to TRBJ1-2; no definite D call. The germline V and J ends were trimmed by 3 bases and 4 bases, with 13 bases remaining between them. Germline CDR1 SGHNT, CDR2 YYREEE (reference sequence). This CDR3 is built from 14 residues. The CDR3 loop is CASSSRRQSYGYTF. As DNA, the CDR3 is TGTGCCAGCAGCTCCCGGAGGCAATCCTATGGCTACACCTTC.

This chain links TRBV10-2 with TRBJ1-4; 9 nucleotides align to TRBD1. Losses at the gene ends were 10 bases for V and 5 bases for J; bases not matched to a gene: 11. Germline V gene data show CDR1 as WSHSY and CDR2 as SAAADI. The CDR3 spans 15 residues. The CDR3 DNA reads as TGCGCCATCAAAAAGGAGGGGACAGGGAATGAAAAACTGTTTTTT. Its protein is CAIKKEGTGNEKLFF.